These 14 T cell receptor beta chains came from one sample sequenced in a study of blood T cells in healthy people across ages (dated by TCRdb to 2013 to 2016). Libraries were prepared through 5' RACE. Sequencing was carried out with an Illumina HiSeq 2500. A second PCR of roughly 6 to 12 cycles was performed with a sample-barcoded 5' primer and a J-beta primer mix. TCRdb handled the public reads itself, with Q25 trimming in fastp and clone calling in MiXCR, and kept productive beta chains. Rows with a matching CDR3 protein are joined into one entry that keeps the most common DNA and genes. Here the sample has 650,000 or so distinct CDR3 sequences; over 40% occur a single time. Less than 15% of the sample is held by the ten biggest clonotypes. Sequencing input: blood. These receptors came from a woman older than 75 in good health.

The sample holds many counts of this clonotype. The chain combines TRBV6-2 or TRBV6-3 with TRBJ2-1; the match to TRBD2 covers 9 bases. The V gene's germline CDR1 is MNHEY and CDR2 SVGEGT. The V gene end was trimmed by 3 bases and the J gene end by 5 bases; junction bases not matched to a gene: 14. The CDR3 is made up of 18 amino acids. The CDR3 sequence is CASSYTARPAGGHNEQFF. Here the CDR3 DNA reads TGTGCCAGCAGTTATACGGCCCGGCCAGCGGGAGGCCACAATGAGCAGTTCTTC.

At least ten counts were recorded for this clonotype. The chain joins TRBV29-1 to TRBJ2-7, with 9 bases lining up with TRBD1. Germline values: CDR1 SQVTM, CDR2 ANQGSEA. V shed 4 bases and J 5 bases; nucleotides not matched to a gene: 9. The CDR3 runs 14 residues. The CDR3 is CSVGRDRVYDEQYF. The CDR3 DNA follows: TGCAGCGTTGGGAGGGACAGGGTATACGACGAGCAGTACTTC.

Points on this clonotype: A much larger clone lies a single base off, so this may be a read error. This chain uses TRBV13 with TRBJ2-3, with 7 bases fitting TRBD2. From germline, CDR1 is PRHDT and CDR2 FYEKMQ (reference sequence). Trimming cost V 5 bases and J 5 bases; bases outside gene matches: 13. The CDR3 has 16 amino acids. This chain's CDR3 is CASSQKPRGFIDTQYF. Here the CDR3 DNA reads TGTGCCAGCAGCCAAAAACCGCGGGGGTTCATAGATACGCAGTATTTT.

The CDR3 here is CASSRGSGIQETQYF. In nucleotides, the CDR3 is TGTGCCAGCAGTCGCGGGAGCGGGATCCAAGAGACCCAGTACTTC. The chain links TRBV12-3 or TRBV12-4 to TRBJ2-5; 7 bases map to TRBD2. The CDR3 length is 15 residues. The J segment lost 1 base and the V segment lost 5 bases, leaving 7 bases of the junction unmatched.

Only a few counts were recorded for this clonotype. This chain links TRBV29-1 with TRBJ2-3, with 8 bases aligning to TRBD1. The CDR3 is made up of 12 amino acids. The V gene's germline CDR1 is SQVTM and CDR2 ANQGSEA. Losses at the gene ends were 8 bases for V and 1 base for J; bases not matched to a gene: 2. CDR3 in DNA: TGCAGCTTGGACAGGGGCACAGATACGCAGTATTTT. This translates into CSLDRGTDTQYF.

This clonotype was seen a handful of times. This chain connects TRBV21-1 to TRBJ1-4; the table's D call, TRBD1, was not checked against the DNA. TRBV21-1 is an annotated pseudogene. The CDR3 runs 13 residues. The CDR3: CARTGVACEKLFF. CDR3 coding DNA: TGTGCCAGGACAGGAGTGGCCTGTGAAAAACTGTTTTTT.

In the case of this clonotype: Given a much more abundant clone one base away, this may be a read error. The rearrangement joins TRBV12-3 or TRBV12-4 to TRBJ2-7; 10 bases match TRBD2. V lost 6 bases, J lost 7 bases, and 9 bases stayed unmatched. CDR3 length: 14 residues. The chain's CDR3 is CASRSAGGGNEQYF. CDR3 in DNA: TGTGCCAGCAGATCAGCGGGAGGGGGGAATGAGCAGTACTTC.

The chain is built from TRBV28 and TRBJ2-7; TRBD2 matches at 9 bases. Germline trimming cut 4 bases from V and 3 bases from J; bases unmatched to any gene: 4. Germline V gene sequence: CDR1 MDHEN, CDR2 SYDVKM. The CDR3 loop spans 14 amino acids. The CDR3 DNA reads as TGTGCCAGCAGTTACCAGCGGGGGGTCTACGAGCAGTACTTC. Its protein is CASSYQRGVYEQYF.

This clonotype was picked up many times. The CDR3 is CASSLATRAGGRGEQFF. In DNA form, the CDR3 reads TGTGCCAGCAGCTTAGCAACACGAGCGGGAGGGCGTGGTGAGCAGTTCTTC. The J gene is TRBJ2-1, the V gene TRBV7-3; 10 nucleotides align to TRBD2. V lost 2 bases and J lost 9; bases outside the gene matches: 13. CDR1 and CDR2 from the germline V gene are SGHTA and FQGTGA. CDR3 size: 17 residues. The whole variable domain, filled in from reference TRBV7-3 and TRBJ2-1, reads GAGVSQTPSNKVTEKGKYVELRCDPISGHTALYWYRQSLGQGPEFLIYFQGTGAADDSGLPNDRFFAVRPEGSVSTLKIQRTERGDSAVYLCASSLATRAGGRGEQFFGPGTRLTVL.

The V gene is TRBV5-1, the J gene TRBJ2-1; 7 positions agree with TRBD2. With 0 bases clipped from V and 4 bases from J, the junction kept 7 bases outside the gene matches. The CDR3 loop spans 16 amino acids. Germline lookup yields CDR1 SGHRS and CDR2 YFSETQ. The CDR3 here is CASSLVSTGGYNEQFF. The CDR3 coding sequence is TGCGCCAGCAGCTTGGTTAGTACGGGAGGTTACAATGAGCAGTTCTTC.

This clonotype turned up a few times. The chain joins TRBV19 to TRBJ2-1; D is possibly TRBD2 (6 bases). This CDR3 contains 16 residues. In germline, CDR1 is LNHDA, CDR2 SQIVND (reference sequence). The V end lost 0 bases, the J end lost 6 bases, and 15 bases lay between the germline ends. CDR3 residues: CASSIDTRLVVNEQFF. The CDR3 DNA follows: TGTGCCAGTAGTATAGATACGAGACTAGTTGTCAATGAGCAGTTCTTC.

This clonotype was seen more than once but under ten times. The chain uses TRBV2 and TRBJ1-2; 7 bases match TRBD1. After removal of 6 bases from V and 12 bases from J, the junction contained 7 bases not matched to a gene. The CDR3 extends over 11 amino acids. Germline values: CDR1 SNHLY, CDR2 FYNNEI. The CDR3 DNA reads TGTGCCAGCAGCTCCCTGGGGACAGACACCTTC. This translates into CASSSLGTDTF.

Worth noting for this clonotype: A much larger clone differs from this one at a single base, so this may be a read error. The rearrangement joins TRBV7-9 to TRBJ2-4; no clear D gene. There are 13 residues in the CDR3. Germline V CDR1 and CDR2: SEHNR, FQNEAQ (reference sequence). Trimming took off 5 bases at V and 3 bases at J, with 8 bases between the two ends. The CDR3 DNA sequence: TGTGCCAGCAGCCCCCTAGTCAAAAACATTCAGTACTTC. Protein: CASSPLVKNIQYF.

This chain uses TRBV28 with TRBJ2-1; D might be TRBD2 (6 bases). The CDR3 spans 14 residues. Germline loops: CDR1 MDHEN, CDR2 SYDVKM. Trimming took 7 bases from V and 3 from J, leaving 13 bases between them. CDR3 protein: CASTASANYNEQFF. The CDR3 DNA is TGTGCCAGCACGGCTAGCGCCAACTACAATGAGCAGTTCTTC.